This TCR beta chain was identified in a study of blood T cells in healthy people across ages. This CDR3 has 13 residues. Germline CDR1 and CDR2: DFQATT and SNEGSKA (reference sequence). Trimming cost V 0 bases and J 3 bases, with 8 bases left between them. The use of a sample-barcoded 5' primer and a J-beta primer mix characterized a second PCR of roughly 7 to 11 cycles. TCRdb itself ran the 5' RACE reads through MiXCR, one entry per CDR3 protein. The data contain about 570,000 distinct CDR3 sequences, roughly 28% of them singletons. The chain recombines TRBV20-1 with TRBJ2-5; D is unresolved. This receptor was taken from a woman between 65 and 79 years old in good health. The sequenced sample consisted of blood. The DNA of the CDR3 is TGCAGTGCTAGAGATTGGGCTGAAGAGACCCAGTACTTC. Encoded protein: CSARDWAEETQYF.